Listed here is a single T cell receptor (beta chain). The antigen it binds to is not known. No qualities accompany the bases; no much larger clone lies one base away. TCRbeta CDR3 regions were amplified from genomic DNA using the immunoSEQ Assay, a bias-controlled multiplex PCR. Regarding the original processing steps: Within the assay, amplification of reference gene primers was used to estimate how many nucleated cells each sample contained. To quantify the absolute abundance of each unique TCRbeta CDR3 rearrangement, sequence reads were collapsed and filtered. For each sample, productive Simpson clonality was calculated as the square root of Simpson's diversity index over productive rearrangements. As stored in TCRdb, this immuneACCESS dataset retains in-frame rearrangements with V and J assigned. A fraction of the clones does not appear; measured against another copy, unresolved V genes explain less than half of the discrepancy, and the remainder lacks a known reason. Clone size and the V and J calls come from that table; the DNA yielded D and trimming. A total of 150,000 to 200,000 clones appear in this sample, about 80% of them only once. The ten largest clones add up to more than 9.5% of the sample.

This sample was included in a study of blood T cell repertoires in COVID-19 (dated by TCRdb to 2020 to 2021). The study in broad terms: Samples from collaborators originated in the United States, Italy and Spain and spanned both the acute and convalescent phases of COVID-19. The prospective study material was composed of cDNA or gDNA derived from T cells, B-cell-depleted T cells, or PBMCs. Subjects who had been exposed to COVID-19, were actively infected with it, or had recovered from it provided the deeply sampled blood TCRbeta repertoires that made up the dataset. A freely available public database, intended as a resource for researchers studying the immune response to SARS-CoV-2, is where the repertoires were released. The samples were drawn from two sources: the first 160 participants of the ongoing ImmuneRACE study, and 1,200 or so subjects contributed by 6 global collaborators. Nearly every sample came with metadata listing a de-identified subject ID, COVID-19 status, age in years and sex. HLA class I and class II types, where available, came from metadata supplied by the sample provider rather than from assay-based typing. Broad study findings and their caveats: How much clinical and demographic metadata was included differed by source and by participant, and the metadata was provided uncurated.

The CDR3, from cysteine to phenylalanine, totals 12 residues. The CDR3 DNA has 36 bases and is translated from base 1. The germline V gene (reference sequence) gives CDR1 as SGHNT and CDR2 as YYREEE. The V end loses 4 bases and the J end loses 3 bases, and a stretch of 6 bases separates them. Participants in the prospective study were aged about 18 to 89 years, lived in 24 United States geographic areas, and enrolled through a virtual design. In the prospective study, participants were assigned to cohorts based on the clinical history participants reported in a screening survey and a study questionnaire. For ImmuneRACE Cohort 3, a participant was defined as recovered based on two consecutive negative NP/OP PCR tests, clearance by a healthcare professional, or resolution of symptoms. Each participant in the prospective study had whole blood, serum and a nasopharyngeal or oropharyngeal swab collected by mobile phlebotomists. Additional blood draws and questionnaires over an approximately two-month period could optionally be provided by prospective study participants. Prospective study blood samples were shipped either frozen or at room temperature before DNA extraction.

The V gene is TRBV5-4 and the J gene is TRBJ2-3; no confident D gene assignment can be made. The origin of this receptor is a man over 45 who had recovered from COVID-19. The sample comprised PBMCs or T cells enriched from blood (not recorded which). The bases read TGTGCCAGCAGCCCCGGGACAGATACGCAGTATTTT. Translated, it gives CASSPGTDTQYF.